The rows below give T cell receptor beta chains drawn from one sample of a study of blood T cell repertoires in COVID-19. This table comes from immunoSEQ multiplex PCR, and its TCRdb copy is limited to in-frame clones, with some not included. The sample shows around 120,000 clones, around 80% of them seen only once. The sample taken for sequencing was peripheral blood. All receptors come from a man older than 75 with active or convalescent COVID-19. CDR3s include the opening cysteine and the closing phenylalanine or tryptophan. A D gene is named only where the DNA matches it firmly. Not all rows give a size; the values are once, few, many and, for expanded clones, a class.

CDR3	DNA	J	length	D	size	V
CASSPGTGEGNEQFF	TGTGCCAGCAGCCCGGGGACAGGGGAGGGCAATGAGCAGTTCTTC	TRBJ2-1	15	TRBD1	.	TRBV7-9
CASSHHWLAGASGETQYF	TGTGCCAGCAGCCACCATTGGTTAGCGGGGGCTAGCGGGGAGACCCAGTACTTC	TRBJ2-5	18	TRBD2	.	TRBV7-2
CASSESGISGNTIYF	TGTGCCAGCAGTGAATCGGGGATCTCTGGAAACACCATATATTTT	TRBJ1-3	15	.	.	TRBV2
CASSELTGTGGNSPLHF	TGCGCCAGCAGCGAATTAACCGGGACAGGGGGTAATTCACCCCTCCACTTT	TRBJ1-6	17	TRBD1	.	TRBV5-1
CASSTIGDTQYF	TGTGCCAGCTCAACTATCGGGGATACGCAGTATTTT	TRBJ2-3	12	.	.	TRBV18
CASRDSGGPNEKLFF	TGTGCCAGCAGGGATTCAGGGGGCCCTAATGAAAAACTGTTTTTT	TRBJ1-4	15	TRBD1	few	TRBV7-8
CASKVTADNQPQHF	TGTGCCAGTAAAGTGACAGCCGACAATCAGCCCCAGCATTTT	TRBJ1-5	14	.	.	TRBV19
CASSAGYGYTF	TGTGCCAGCAGCGCAGGGTATGGCTACACCTTC	TRBJ1-2	11	.	.	TRBV6-6
CASSLGVQGNYGYTF	TGTGCCAGCAGCTTAGGGGTACAGGGGAACTATGGCTACACCTTC	TRBJ1-2	15	TRBD1	few	TRBV7-8
CASTPGGGGETQYF	TGCGCCAGCACCCCAGGGGGAGGAGGGGAGACCCAGTACTTC	TRBJ2-5	14	.	.	TRBV5-1
CAWSDLGANQPQHF	TGTGCCTGGAGTGATCTGGGGGCCAATCAGCCCCAGCATTTT	TRBJ1-5	14	.	.	TRBV30
CASSLRGQFVNSPLHF	TGTGCCAGCAGTTTACGGGGACAGTTTGTAAATTCACCCCTCCACTTT	TRBJ1-6	16	TRBD1	.	TRBV28
CASSIAQGKGYGYTF	TGTGCCAGTAGTATCGCCCAGGGGAAAGGCTATGGCTACACCTTC	TRBJ1-2	15	.	.	TRBV19
CASSQAGTDYTF	TGTGCCAGCAGCCAAGCCGGGACAGACTACACCTTC	TRBJ1-2	12	TRBD1	.	TRBV3-1/TRBV3-2
CASSLGQEGEKLFF	TGCGCCAGCAGCCTCGGACAGGAGGGGGAAAAACTGTTTTTT	TRBJ1-4	14	TRBD1	.	TRBV5-1
CASSYNDSPYEQYF	TGTGCCAGCAGTTACAACGACAGTCCCTACGAGCAGTACTTC	TRBJ2-7	14	.	.	TRBV6-5
CATGPRVLAYGYTF	TGTGCCACCGGGCCCCGGGTTTTAGCGTATGGCTACACCTTC	TRBJ1-2	14	.	.	TRBV24-1
CASSMGAYEQYF	TGTGCCAGCAGCATGGGAGCCTACGAGCAGTACTTC	TRBJ2-7	12	.	once	TRBV12-3/TRBV12-4
CASSRQGWEAFF	TGTGCCAGCAGTCGACAGGGTTGGGAAGCTTTCTTT	TRBJ1-1	12	TRBD1	.	TRBV2
CASSSVRGGELFF	TGTGCCAGCTCCAGCGTGAGAGGCGGGGAGCTGTTTTTT	TRBJ2-2	13	.	.	TRBV6-5